What follows are 25 T cell receptor beta chains derived from one specimen sequenced in a study of T cell clusters in autoimmune cytopenias. One tube held mixed TRB-A and TRB-B primer pools for touch-down PCR. TCRdb re-called the multiplex PCR reads; every CDR3 protein appears as one record, without DNA. Its table records approximately 2,700 distinct CDR3 sequences. TRB amplification used approximately 250 ng of peripheral blood genomic DNA. The sample consisted of peripheral blood. The receptors come from a human donor with an autoimmune cytopenia, with autoimmune hepatitis or in good health (not recorded which).

The chain recombines TRBV20-1 with TRBJ2-7; TCRdb outputs TRBD1, but without DNA this stays unchecked. This CDR3 is 13 amino acids long. In germline, CDR1 is DFQATT, CDR2 SNEGSKA (reference sequence). CDR3 amino acids: CSARTNRGNEQYF.

The chain is built from TRBV24-1 and TRBJ2-7. This CDR3 has 12 amino acids. CDR1 and CDR2 from the germline V gene are KGHDR and SFDVKD. The CDR3 reads CATSAFGTEQYF.

Frequency places this clonotype as medium-sized (0.01 to 0.1%). CDR3 amino acids: CASSESGFLYEQYF. The rearrangement links TRBV6-1 to TRBJ2-7. Germline V gives CDR1 MNHNS, CDR2 SASEGT. The length of the CDR3 is 14 residues.

This chain connects TRBV5-1 to TRBJ2-3; no DNA is available, so the TRBD1 call from TCRdb remains unchecked. The CDR3 totals 17 residues. Germline assignment: CDR1 SGHRS and CDR2 YFSETQ. This chain's CDR3 is CASSSPGVALSTDTQYF.

This clonotype is medium-sized (0.01 to 0.1%) by frequency. The CDR3 spells CASSTWDRENTGELFF. This rearrangement joins TRBV27 to TRBJ2-2; absent DNA, TCRdb's TRBD1 call cannot be checked. Germline V gives CDR1 MNHEY, CDR2 SMNVEV (reference sequence). The length of the CDR3 is 16 residues.

By frequency, this clonotype is large. The V call is TRBV6-5, the J call TRBJ2-7; the D gene TCRdb calls, TRBD1, cannot be checked with no DNA. The CDR3 is 14 residues long. CDR1 is MNHEY, CDR2 SVGAGI, per germline. The chain's CDR3 is CASSGPGQGYEQYF.

The chain has TRBV20-1 and TRBJ2-2; TCRdb names TRBD1, which stays unverified in the absence of DNA. This CDR3 comprises 14 residues. The V gene's germline CDR1 is DFQATT and CDR2 SNEGSKA (reference sequence). CDR3 residues: CSARPLLRTGELFF.

This chain uses TRBV14 with TRBJ1-2; there is no DNA to check the TCRdb D call of TRBD1. Germline V gene lookup returns CDR1 SGHDN and CDR2 FVKESK. This CDR3 contains 18 residues. CDR3 residues: CASSPSQGATLLGYGYTF.

The chain has TRBV5-1 and TRBJ1-1; TCRdb calls TRBD1, which cannot be checked without DNA. Germline CDR1 is SGHRS and CDR2 is YFSETQ. The CDR3 has 18 residues. CDR3 residues: CASGPIRGFWGGNTEAFF. The full variable domain, completed using reference TRBV5-1 and TRBJ1-1, is KAGVTQTPRYLIKTRGQQVTLSCSPISGHRSVSWYQQTPGQGLQFLFEYFSETQRNKGNFPGRFSGRQFSNSRSEMNVSTLELGDSALYLCASGPIRGFWGGNTEAFFGQGTRLTVV.

According to its frequency, this clonotype is medium-sized. The chain carries TRBV6-4 and TRBJ2-1. The CDR3 has 13 amino acids. The germline V gene encodes CDR1 MRHNA and CDR2 SNTAGT. The CDR3 here is CASSDSESHEQFF.

This clonotype registers medium-sized by frequency. This chain connects TRBV10-3 to TRBJ2-3; TCRdb gives TRBD2 as the D gene, but with no DNA this cannot be confirmed. The germline V gene encodes CDR1 ENHRY and CDR2 SYGVKD. The CDR3 contains 14 residues. The CDR3 is CAISGSSSTDTQYF.

Its frequency marks this clonotype as medium-sized (0.01 to 0.1%). The chain carries TRBV5-4 and TRBJ2-1; without DNA, the TCRdb call of TRBD2 cannot be checked. The germline gives CDR1 SGHNT, CDR2 YYREEE (reference sequence). The CDR3 loop spans 15 amino acids. CDR3 protein: CASSLKLASYNEQFF.

This clonotype is called large based on its frequency. The chain combines TRBV29-1 with TRBJ2-5; TCRdb designates TRBD1, a call that cannot be tested without DNA. The CDR3 extends over 12 amino acids. From germline, CDR1 is SQVTM and CDR2 ANQGSEA. Here the CDR3 reads CSVEGGGETQYF.

The rearrangement joins TRBV20-1 to TRBJ2-7; TCRdb proposes TRBD1, but this gene call is untestable without DNA. This CDR3 spans 12 amino acids. CDR1 DFQATT and CDR2 SNEGSKA come from the germline V gene (reference sequence). CDR3 residues: CSAEDREGEQYF.

This clonotype registers medium-sized (0.01 to 0.1%) by frequency. V gene TRBV19 combines with J gene TRBJ2-1; TCRdb's D call of TRBD1 is untestable without DNA. The V gene's germline CDR1 is LNHDA and CDR2 SQIVND (reference sequence). The CDR3 is 17 residues long. CDR3 sequence: CASSINQGPLLYNEQFF.

This clonotype registers large by frequency. The V and J genes are TRBV30 and TRBJ2-1. This CDR3 spans 12 amino acids. CDR1 is GTSNPN and CDR2 is SVGIG in the germline V gene (reference sequence). The CDR3 spells CAWSVQGNEQFF.

The CDR3 loop is CASSFHSRGNQPQHF. V usage is TRBV28 and J usage is TRBJ1-5. There are 15 residues in the CDR3. Germline V CDR1 and CDR2: MDHEN, SYDVKM.

The rearrangement uses TRBV11-2 and TRBJ2-1. Germline values: CDR1 SGHAT, CDR2 FQNNGV. This CDR3 is 16 amino acids long. The CDR3 loop is CASSLDNLFSYNEQFF. Looking up the rest from reference TRBV11-2 and TRBJ2-1 gives the full variable domain: EAGVAQSPRYKIIEKRQSVAFWCNPISGHATLYWYQQILGQGPKLLIQFQNNGVVDDSQLPKDRFSAERLKGVDSTLKIQPAKLEDSAVYLCASSLDNLFSYNEQFFGPGTRLTVL.

The chain has TRBV7-2 and TRBJ1-1. CDR3 length: 14 amino acids. Germline V gene data show CDR1 as SGHTA and CDR2 as FQGNSA. This CDR3 is CASSLSNRNTEAFF.

According to its frequency, this clonotype is medium-sized. This chain connects TRBV6-5 to TRBJ2-1. The CDR3 length is 14 residues. The germline CDR1 and CDR2 sequences are MNHEY and SVGAGI. CDR3 amino acids: CASGWTGPYNEQFF.

Measured by frequency, this clonotype is medium-sized. The gene calls are TRBV5-6 and TRBJ1-6; TCRdb picks TRBD1, but there is no DNA to check that call. Germline CDR1 is SGHDT and CDR2 is YYEEEE. This CDR3 region has 16 residues. CDR3 protein: CASSLFYRDGNSPLHF. The entire variable domain, with the rest obtained from reference TRBV5-6 and TRBJ1-6, is as follows: DAGVTQSPTHLIKTRGQQVTLRCSPKSGHDTVSWYQQALGQGPQFIFQYYEEEERQRGNFPDRFSGHQFPNYSSELNVNALLLGDSALYLCASSLFYRDGNSPLHFGNGTRLTVT.

The chain combines TRBV20-1 with TRBJ2-5; the TCRdb call, TRBD2, lacks DNA for checking. Germline V gene sequence: CDR1 DFQATT, CDR2 SNEGSKA (reference sequence). There are 16 residues in the CDR3. CDR3 region: CSVGLAGGPVGETQYF.

This chain connects TRBV27 to TRBJ2-5; TCRdb selects TRBD2, and the lack of DNA leaves this call unchecked. The CDR3 contains 16 residues. Germline lookup yields CDR1 MNHEY and CDR2 SMNVEV (reference sequence). This CDR3 is CASSEGLAGLQETQYF.

Its frequency marks this clonotype as medium-sized (0.01 to 0.1%). The CDR3 region is CASSRRQMPNQPQHF. The rearrangement links TRBV12-3 or TRBV12-4 to TRBJ1-5. The CDR3 is 15 amino acids.

According to its frequency, this clonotype is medium-sized. This chain joins TRBV10-3 and TRBJ2-2; with no DNA, the TCRdb D assignment of TRBD1 cannot be verified. CDR1 is ENHRY and CDR2 is SYGVKD in the germline V gene. CDR3 size: 15 residues. This CDR3 reads CAISEGRVRVGELFF.